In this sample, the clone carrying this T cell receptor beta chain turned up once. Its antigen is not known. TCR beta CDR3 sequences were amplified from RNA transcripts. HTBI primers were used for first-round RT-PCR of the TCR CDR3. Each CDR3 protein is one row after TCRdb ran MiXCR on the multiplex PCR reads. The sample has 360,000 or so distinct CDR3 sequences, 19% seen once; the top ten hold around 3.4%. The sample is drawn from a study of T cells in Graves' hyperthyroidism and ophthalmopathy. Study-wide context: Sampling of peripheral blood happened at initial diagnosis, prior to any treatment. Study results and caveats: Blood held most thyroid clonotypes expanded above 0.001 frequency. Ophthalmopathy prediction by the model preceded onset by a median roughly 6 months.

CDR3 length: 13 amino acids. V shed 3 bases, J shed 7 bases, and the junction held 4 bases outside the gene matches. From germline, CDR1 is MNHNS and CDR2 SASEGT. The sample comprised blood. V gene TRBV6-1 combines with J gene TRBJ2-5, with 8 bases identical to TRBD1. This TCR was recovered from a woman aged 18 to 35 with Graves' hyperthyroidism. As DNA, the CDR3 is TGTGCCAGCAGTGACAGGGGGCAGGTGACCCAGTACTTC. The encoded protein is CASSDRGQVTQYF.